This TCR beta chain was sequenced for a study of blood T cell repertoires in COVID-19. Across the study: COVID-19 samples, acute and convalescent, were from the United States, Italy and Spain. PBMCs, B-cell-depleted T cells, or T cells were the source of the cDNA or gDNA that made up the material.

Original processing methods: Amplifying reference gene primers gave estimates of nucleated cell counts. Clones were read by immunoSEQ multiplex PCR, and TCRdb kept only the in-frame ones, dropping some. The V and J calls and clone size were taken over from that table, and D and trimming were inferred from the DNA. The sample contains 150,000 to 200,000 clones, 85% to 95% of which appear only once. Note on this clone: Other nucleotide sequences in the sample specify the same CDR3.

Looked up from germline, CDR1 is LNHDA and CDR2 is SQIVND (reference sequence). The CDR3 covers 13 residues. Trimming took off 1 base at V and 2 bases at J, with 6 bases between the two ends. This chain connects TRBV19 to TRBJ2-7; D ambiguous. Sequences were obtained from peripheral blood. The sequence derives from a woman aged 50 to 65 with acute or convalescent COVID-19. In DNA form, the CDR3 reads TGTGCCAGTAGTATAGTAGGAGCCTACGAGCAGTACTTC. It is translated as CASSIVGAYEQYF.